The 8 T cell receptor beta chains below come from one sample, sequenced in a study of CD8 T cells in Susac syndrome. Random hexamers were used to reverse transcribe an amount of roughly 0.5 to 1 ug RNA. TCRdb re-analysed the immunoSEQ multiplex PCR reads in MiXCR, keeping a single row per CDR3 protein. Counted here are 170,000 or so distinct CDR3 sequences, around 94% occurring once; the ten biggest clones make up 0.095% to 0.13%. The sample was CD4+ T cells from PBMCs. These receptors came from a human donor with Susac syndrome.

This chain links TRBV20-1 with TRBJ2-3; D gene ambiguous. There are 13 residues in the CDR3. Trimming removed 6 bases at V and 1 base at J, with 11 bases between. CDR1 and CDR2 (germline): DFQATT, SNEGSKA (reference sequence). CDR3 in DNA: TGCAGTGCCCCTACCGAAGGCACAGATACGCAGTATTTT. The encoded protein is CSAPTEGTDTQYF.

The sample holds a few counts of this clonotype. This chain links TRBV5-4 with TRBJ2-1; TRBD1 aligns across 7 bases. The CDR3 is 15 amino acids. Germline values: CDR1 SGHNT, CDR2 YYREEE (reference sequence). The V and J ends lost 3 bases and 5 bases, in that order; junction bases with no gene match: 8. The CDR3 is CASSSPGQIHNEQFF. The CDR3 DNA is TGTGCCAGCAGCTCCCCGGGACAGATTCACAATGAGCAGTTCTTC. The variable domain in full, completed from reference TRBV5-4 and TRBJ2-1, reads ETGVTQSPTHLIKTRGQQVTLRCSSQSGHNTVSWYQQALGQGPQFIFQYYREEENGRGNFPPRFSGLQFPNYSSELNVNALELDDSALYLCASSSPGQIHNEQFFGPGTRLTVL.

This chain connects TRBV20-1 to TRBJ2-5, with D perhaps assigned TRBD1 or TRBD2 (6 bases each). Germline lookup yields CDR1 DFQATT and CDR2 SNEGSKA (reference sequence). V was clipped by 3 bases and J by 5 bases, with 13 bases between them. There are 13 residues in the CDR3. The CDR3 loop is CSARRGAQETQYF. CDR3 bases: TGCAGTGCTAGGAGGGGGGCCCAGGAGACCCAGTACTTC.

This chain joins TRBV9 and TRBJ2-3; TRBD2 matches at 12 bases. This CDR3 spans 19 amino acids. J was trimmed by 1 base and V by 0 bases; bases with no gene match: 9. CDR1 and CDR2 (germline): SGDLS, YYNGEE. This CDR3 reads CASSVGRLAGGLGTDTQYF. The CDR3 DNA follows: TGTGCCAGCAGCGTAGGCCGTCTAGCGGGGGGGCTGGGCACAGATACGCAGTATTTT.

The J gene is TRBJ2-7, the V gene TRBV6-5; possible D gene TRBD2, 5 bases. V was trimmed by 0 bases and J by 2 bases, leaving 20 bases between them. The CDR3 is 18 residues long. Germline CDR1 is MNHEY and CDR2 is SVGAGI. CDR3 loop: CASSYSLEVRGNTYEQYF. In nucleotides, the CDR3 is TGTGCCAGCAGTTACTCGTTAGAGGTACGGGGAAACACCTACGAGCAGTACTTC.

This clonotype was picked up one time. V is TRBV2 and J is TRBJ2-2; TRBD2 aligns across 14 bases. J was trimmed by 6 bases and V by 3 bases; bases with no gene match: 3. Germline V gives CDR1 SNHLY, CDR2 FYNNEI. There are 16 residues in the CDR3. CDR3 loop: CASSDRLAGGAGELFF. The CDR3, as DNA: TGTGCCAGCAGTGACCGACTAGCGGGGGGGGCCGGGGAGCTGTTTTTT.

This chain connects TRBV7-2 to TRBJ2-7; 9 bases map to TRBD2. CDR3 length equals 18 residues. Germline CDR1 SGHTA, CDR2 FQGNSA. Unmatched junction bases numbered 11, after V lost 2 bases and J lost 0 bases. CDR3 bases: TGTGCCAGCAGCTTAAATCCCCAGCGGGGGGACAGCTCCTACGAGCAGTACTTC. Translating gives CASSLNPQRGDSSYEQYF.

This clonotype was detected only once. This chain uses TRBV20-1 with TRBJ1-1; D remains ambiguous. The CDR3 has 12 residues. Germline V gene sequence: CDR1 DFQATT, CDR2 SNEGSKA (reference sequence). With 0 bases removed from V and 5 bases from J, the gap between germline ends came to 7 bases. The CDR3 sequence: CSARETKTEAFF. CDR3 coding DNA: TGCAGTGCTAGAGAAACGAAAACTGAAGCTTTCTTT.